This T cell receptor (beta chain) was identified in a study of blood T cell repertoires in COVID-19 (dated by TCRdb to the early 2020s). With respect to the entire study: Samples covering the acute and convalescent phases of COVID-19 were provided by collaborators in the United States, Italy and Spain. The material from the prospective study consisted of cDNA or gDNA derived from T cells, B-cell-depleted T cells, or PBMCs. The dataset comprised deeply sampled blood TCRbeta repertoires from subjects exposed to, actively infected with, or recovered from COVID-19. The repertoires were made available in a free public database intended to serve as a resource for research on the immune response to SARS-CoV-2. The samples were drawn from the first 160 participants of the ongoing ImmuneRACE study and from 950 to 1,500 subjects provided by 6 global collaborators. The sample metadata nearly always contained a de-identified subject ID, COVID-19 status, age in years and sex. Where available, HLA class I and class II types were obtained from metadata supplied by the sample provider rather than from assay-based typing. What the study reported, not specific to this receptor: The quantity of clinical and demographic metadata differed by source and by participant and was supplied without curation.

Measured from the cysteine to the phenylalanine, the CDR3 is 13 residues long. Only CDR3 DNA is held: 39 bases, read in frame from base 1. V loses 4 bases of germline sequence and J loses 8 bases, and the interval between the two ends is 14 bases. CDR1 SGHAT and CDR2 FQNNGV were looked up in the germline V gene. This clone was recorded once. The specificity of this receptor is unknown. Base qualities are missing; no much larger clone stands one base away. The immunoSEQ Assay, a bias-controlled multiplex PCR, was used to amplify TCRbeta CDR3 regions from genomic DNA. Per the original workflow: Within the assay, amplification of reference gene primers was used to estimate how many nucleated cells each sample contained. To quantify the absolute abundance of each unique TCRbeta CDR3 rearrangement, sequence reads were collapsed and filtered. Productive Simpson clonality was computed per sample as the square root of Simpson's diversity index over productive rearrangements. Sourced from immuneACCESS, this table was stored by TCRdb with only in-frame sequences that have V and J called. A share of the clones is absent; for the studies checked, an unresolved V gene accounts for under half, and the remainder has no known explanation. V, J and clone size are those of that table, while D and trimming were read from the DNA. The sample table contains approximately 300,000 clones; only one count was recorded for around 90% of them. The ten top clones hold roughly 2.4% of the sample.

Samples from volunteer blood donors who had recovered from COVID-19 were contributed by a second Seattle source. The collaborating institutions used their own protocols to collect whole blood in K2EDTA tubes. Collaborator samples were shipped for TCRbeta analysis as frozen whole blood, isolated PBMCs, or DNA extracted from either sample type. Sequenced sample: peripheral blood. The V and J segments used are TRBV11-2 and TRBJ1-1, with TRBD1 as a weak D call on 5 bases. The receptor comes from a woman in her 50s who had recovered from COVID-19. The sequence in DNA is TGTGCCAGCAGCTCGGGGGGGGGTGCCGAAGCTTTCTTT. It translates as CASSSGGGAEAFF.